This TCR beta chain was identified in a study of blood T cell repertoires in COVID-19. Study overall: The United States, Italy and Spain were the sources of the acute and convalescent COVID-19 samples. Nucleic acid was either cDNA or gDNA, and it came from T cells, B-cell-depleted T cells, or PBMCs.

Original processing methods: How many nucleated cells were present was estimated from reference gene primer amplification. Assay used: immunoSEQ multiplex PCR; TCRdb lists only in-frame clones, some missing. Clone size and V and J calls were adopted from that table, with D and trimming inferred from the DNA. The sample yields 30,000 to 45,000 clones, more than 65% seen once. The source material was peripheral blood. The sequence derives from an elderly man with active or convalescent COVID-19.

CDR3: CASSPTLGTSGGLQETQYF. DNA for the CDR3: TGTGCCAGCAGCCCGACTCTCGGGACTAGCGGGGGGTTACAAGAGACCCAGTACTTC. J is TRBJ2-5 and V is TRBV3-1 (or the pseudogene TRBV3-2); 15 positions match TRBD2. The CDR3 extends over 19 amino acids. The trim removed 4 bases at V and 2 bases at J, leaving 11 bases unmatched. The germline V gene has CDR1 LGHDT and CDR2 YNNKEL (reference sequence).